This T cell receptor (beta chain) comes out of a study of blood T cells in healthy people across ages. General study points: Naive T cell percentage and TCR beta diversity correlated strongly. Roughly linear age-related decline in beta diversity appeared, significant by age around 42.

Sample-barcoded 5' priming and a J-beta primer mix drove a second PCR of 7 to 11 cycles. TCRdb itself ran the 5' RACE reads through MiXCR, one entry per CDR3 protein. The sample holds about 620,000 distinct CDR3 sequences; 52% are singletons and the top ten take approximately 13%. This clonotype came up many times. Its specificity is unknown. The ends were cut back, 0 bases at V and 9 bases at J, with 18 bases in the middle. Germline-derived CDR1 and CDR2 are DFQATT and SNEGSKA (reference sequence). CDR3 length: 15 residues. The study drew donors from healthy Caucasian individuals in Russia aged roughly 6 to 100. Every sample had a minimum of 6 million PBMCs isolated.

This chain links TRBV20-1 with TRBJ2-1; D possibly corresponds to TRBD2 (6 bases). Sample: blood. The source of this sequence is a woman older than 75 in good health. The chain's CDR3 is CSARDPVAAYVEQFF. CDR3 DNA sequence: TGCAGTGCTAGAGATCCGGTAGCGGCTTACGTTGAGCAGTTCTTC.